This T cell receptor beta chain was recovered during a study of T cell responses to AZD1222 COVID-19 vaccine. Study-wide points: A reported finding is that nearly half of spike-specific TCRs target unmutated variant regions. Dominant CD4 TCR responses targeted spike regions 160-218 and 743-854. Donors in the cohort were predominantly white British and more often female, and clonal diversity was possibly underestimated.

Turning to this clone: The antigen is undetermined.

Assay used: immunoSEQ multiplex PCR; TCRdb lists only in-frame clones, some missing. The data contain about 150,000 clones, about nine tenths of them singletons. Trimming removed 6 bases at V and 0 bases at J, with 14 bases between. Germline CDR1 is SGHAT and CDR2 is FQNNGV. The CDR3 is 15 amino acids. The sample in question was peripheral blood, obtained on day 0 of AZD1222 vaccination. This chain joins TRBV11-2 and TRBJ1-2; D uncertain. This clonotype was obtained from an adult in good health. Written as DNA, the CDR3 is TGTGCCAGCAGGACCAGTTTTGGGTCTAACTATGGCTACACCTTC. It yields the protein CASRTSFGSNYGYTF.